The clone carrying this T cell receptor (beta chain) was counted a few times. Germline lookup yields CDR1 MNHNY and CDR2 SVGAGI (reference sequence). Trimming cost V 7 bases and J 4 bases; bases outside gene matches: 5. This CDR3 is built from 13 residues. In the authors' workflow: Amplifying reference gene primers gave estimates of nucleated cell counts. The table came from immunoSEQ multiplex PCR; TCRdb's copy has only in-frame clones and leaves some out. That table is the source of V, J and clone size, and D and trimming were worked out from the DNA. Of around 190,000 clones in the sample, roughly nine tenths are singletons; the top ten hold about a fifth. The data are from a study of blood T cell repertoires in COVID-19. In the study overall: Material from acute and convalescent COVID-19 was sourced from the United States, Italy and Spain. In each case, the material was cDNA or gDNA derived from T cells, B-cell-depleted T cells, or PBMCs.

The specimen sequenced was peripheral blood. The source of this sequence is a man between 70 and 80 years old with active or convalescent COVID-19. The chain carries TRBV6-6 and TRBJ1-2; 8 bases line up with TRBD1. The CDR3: CASIPGGLYGYTF. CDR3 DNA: TGTGCCAGCATACCAGGGGGCCTCTATGGCTACACCTTC.